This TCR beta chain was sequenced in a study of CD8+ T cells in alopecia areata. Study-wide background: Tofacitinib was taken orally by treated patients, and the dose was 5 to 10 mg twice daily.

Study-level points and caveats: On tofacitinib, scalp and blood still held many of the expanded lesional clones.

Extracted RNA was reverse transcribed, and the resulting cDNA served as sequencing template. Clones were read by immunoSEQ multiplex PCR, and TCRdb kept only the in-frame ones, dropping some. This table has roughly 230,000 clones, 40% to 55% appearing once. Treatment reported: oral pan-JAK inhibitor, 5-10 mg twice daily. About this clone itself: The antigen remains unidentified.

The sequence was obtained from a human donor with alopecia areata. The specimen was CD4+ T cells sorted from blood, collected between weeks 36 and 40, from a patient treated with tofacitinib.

This CDR3 is CASSLDGSRVETQYF. In nucleotides, the CDR3 is TGTGCCAGCAGCTTAGATGGGAGCAGGGTCGAGACCCAGTACTTC. The chain is built from TRBV11-2 and TRBJ2-5; tentatively, D is TRBD1 or TRBD2 (5 bases each). The CDR3 is 15 amino acids. V lost 0 bases and J lost 5, with 13 bases in between. The germline V gene encodes CDR1 SGHAT and CDR2 FQNNGV.